This note documents a single TCR beta chain sequence. Its antigen is not known. Bulk libraries came from a prior protocol with listed TCR primers. TCRdb independently ran MiXCR on the PCR reads; one entry per CDR3 protein. Of approximately 320,000 distinct CDR3 sequences listed, roughly a quarter are singletons. Germline lookup yields CDR1 SEHNR and CDR2 FQNEAQ (reference sequence). Trimming left V 5 bases short and J 7 bases short, with 17 bases between. The CDR3 has 14 residues. Using 10%, 30% or 50% RNA, naive CD8 libraries were derived from roughly 18,000 to 920,000 sorted cells. This sample is drawn from a study of molecular identifiers for immune sequencing clone quantification. Overall study findings and caveats: Whereas clones above 20 RNA copies held under 1% of naive-cell molecules, they held over 98% of effector molecules.

The source is a human donor in good health. Some libraries in this study had Jurkat cell RNA spiked in. The chain employs TRBV7-9 and TRBJ1-2, with TRBD1 as a possible D gene (6 bases). The source material was naive CD8+ T cells from blood, with Jurkat cell RNA spiked in. Regarding subset: FACS-sorted CD8+CD4-CCR7+CD45RA+ naive T cells. The chain's CDR3 is CASSPPHGGSGYTF. CDR3 bases: TGTGCCAGCAGCCCCCCCCATGGGGGCAGTGGCTACACCTTC.